This T cell receptor (beta chain) was recovered during a study of CD8 T cells in ankylosing spondylitis. In TCRdb, the 5' RACE reads were re-called with MiXCR into one record per CDR3 protein. The sample has 450,000 to 550,000 distinct CDR3 sequences, roughly 5.2% seen once; the top ten hold around 3.5%. Whole-study findings and limits: Disease-linked clones proved CD8+ and comparatively uncommon in peripheral blood. Within matched ankylosing spondylitis synovial fluid, disease-linked clones were reportedly significantly enriched. Among TCR beta sequences, a motif of under 10 highly homologous variants appeared characteristic of ankylosing spondylitis blood.

This clonotype has a count of ten or more. Its antigen is undetermined. The specimen sequenced was blood, either unsorted or a sorted T cell fraction (not recorded which). The receptor was isolated from a male donor with ankylosing spondylitis.

The CDR3 sequence is CASSFTAGAGQYF. The CDR3 bases are TGCGCCAGCAGCTTCACGGCCGGAGCGGGCCAGTACTTC. The chain couples TRBV5-1 to TRBJ2-5; D perhaps matches TRBD2 (6 bases). Per germline, CDR1 SGHRS and CDR2 YFSETQ. The CDR3 runs 13 residues. Deletions cut 2 bases from V and 10 bases from J, with 15 bases between. The variable domain in full, with the rest retrieved from reference TRBV5-1 and TRBJ2-5, is KAGVTQTPRYLIKTRGQQVTLSCSPISGHRSVSWYQQTPGQGLQFLFEYFSETQRNKGNFPGRFSGRQFSNSRSEMNVSTLELGDSALYLCASSFTAGAGQYFGPGTRLLVL.